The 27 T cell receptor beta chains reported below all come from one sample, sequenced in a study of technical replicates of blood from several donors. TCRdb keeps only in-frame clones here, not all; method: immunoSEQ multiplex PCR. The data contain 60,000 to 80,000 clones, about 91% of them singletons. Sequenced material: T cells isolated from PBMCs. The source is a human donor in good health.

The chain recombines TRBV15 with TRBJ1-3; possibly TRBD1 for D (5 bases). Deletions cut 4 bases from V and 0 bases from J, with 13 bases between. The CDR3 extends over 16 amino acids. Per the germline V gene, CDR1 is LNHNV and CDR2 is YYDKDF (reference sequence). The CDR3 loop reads CATSKNPGNSGNTIYF. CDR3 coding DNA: TGTGCCACCAGCAAGAACCCAGGGAACTCTGGAAACACCATATATTTT.

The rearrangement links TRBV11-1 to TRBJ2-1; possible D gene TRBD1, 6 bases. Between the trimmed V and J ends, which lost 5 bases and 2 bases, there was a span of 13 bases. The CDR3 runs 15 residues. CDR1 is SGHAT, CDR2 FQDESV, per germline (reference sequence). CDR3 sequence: CASSPVGQTYNEQFF. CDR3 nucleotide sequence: TGTGCCAGCAGCCCAGTCGGACAGACCTACAATGAGCAGTTCTTC.

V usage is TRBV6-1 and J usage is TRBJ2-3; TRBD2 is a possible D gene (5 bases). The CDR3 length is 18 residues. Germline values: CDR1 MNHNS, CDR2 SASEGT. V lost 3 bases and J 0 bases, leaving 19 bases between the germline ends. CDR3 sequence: CASSDVVFRRASTDTQYF. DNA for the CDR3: TGTGCCAGCAGTGACGTTGTTTTTCGGCGGGCCAGCACAGATACGCAGTATTTT.

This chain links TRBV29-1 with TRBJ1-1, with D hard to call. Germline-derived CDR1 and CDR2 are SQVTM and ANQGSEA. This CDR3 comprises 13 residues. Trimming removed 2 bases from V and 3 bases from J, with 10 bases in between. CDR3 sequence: CSVETGSDTEAFF. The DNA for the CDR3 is TGCAGCGTTGAAACGGGGTCCGACACTGAAGCTTTCTTT.

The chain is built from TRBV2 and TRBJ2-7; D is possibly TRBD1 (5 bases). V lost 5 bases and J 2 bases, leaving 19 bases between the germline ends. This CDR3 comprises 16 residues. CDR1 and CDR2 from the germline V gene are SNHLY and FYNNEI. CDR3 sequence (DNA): TGTGCCAGCAGTCCCCCTAGTCAGGGATCGACCTACGAGCAGTACTTC. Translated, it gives CASSPPSQGSTYEQYF.

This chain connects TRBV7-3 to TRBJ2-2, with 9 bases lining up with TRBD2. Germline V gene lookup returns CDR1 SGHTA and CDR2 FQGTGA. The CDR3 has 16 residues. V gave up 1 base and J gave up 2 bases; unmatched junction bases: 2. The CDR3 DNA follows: TGTGCCAGCAGCTTAAGACTAGCGGTAAACACCGGGGAGCTGTTTTTT. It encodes CASSLRLAVNTGELFF.

The DNA for the CDR3 is TGTGCCAGCAGCCCAACAGCGGGAGAAAGCACAGATACGCAGTATTTT. It translates to CASSPTAGESTDTQYF. The chain joins TRBV7-9 to TRBJ2-3, with 8 bases identical to TRBD2. This CDR3 region has 16 residues. CDR1 and CDR2 from the germline V gene are SEHNR and FQNEAQ (reference sequence). Trimming removed 5 bases from V and 0 bases from J; junction bases left unmatched: 7.

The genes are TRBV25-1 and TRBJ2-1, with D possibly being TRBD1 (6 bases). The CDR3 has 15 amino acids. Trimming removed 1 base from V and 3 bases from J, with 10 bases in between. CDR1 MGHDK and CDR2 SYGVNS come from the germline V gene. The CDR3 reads CASSELGQGYNEQFF. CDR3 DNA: TGTGCCAGCAGTGAATTGGGACAAGGCTACAATGAGCAGTTCTTC.

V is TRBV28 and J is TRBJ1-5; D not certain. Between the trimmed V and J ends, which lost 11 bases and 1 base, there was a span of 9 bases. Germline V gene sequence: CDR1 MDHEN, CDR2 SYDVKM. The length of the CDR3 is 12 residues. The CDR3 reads CAHGRSNQPQHF. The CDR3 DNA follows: TGTGCCCACGGCAGGAGCAATCAGCCCCAGCATTTT.

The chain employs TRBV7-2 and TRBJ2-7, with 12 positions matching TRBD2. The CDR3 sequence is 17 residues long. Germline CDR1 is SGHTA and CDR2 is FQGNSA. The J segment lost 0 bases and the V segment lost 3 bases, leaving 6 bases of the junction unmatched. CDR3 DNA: TGTGCCAGCAGCTTCCCGGGACTAGCGGGTTTCTCCTACGAGCAGTACTTC. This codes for CASSFPGLAGFSYEQYF.

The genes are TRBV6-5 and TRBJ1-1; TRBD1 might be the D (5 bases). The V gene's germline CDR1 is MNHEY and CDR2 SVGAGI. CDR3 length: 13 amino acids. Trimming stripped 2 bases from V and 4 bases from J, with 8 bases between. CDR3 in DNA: TGTGCCAGCAGTTACGGGGGGTTCACTGAAGCTTTCTTT. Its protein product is CASSYGGFTEAFF.

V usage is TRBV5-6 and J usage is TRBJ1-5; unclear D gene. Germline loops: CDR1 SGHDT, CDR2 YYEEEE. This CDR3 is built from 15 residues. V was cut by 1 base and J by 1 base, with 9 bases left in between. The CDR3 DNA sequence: TGTGCCAGCAGCTTGTACGGGTTCAGCAATCAGCCCCAGCATTTT. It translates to CASSLYGFSNQPQHF. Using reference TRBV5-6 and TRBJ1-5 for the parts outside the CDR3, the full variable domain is DAGVTQSPTHLIKTRGQQVTLRCSPKSGHDTVSWYQQALGQGPQFIFQYYEEEERQRGNFPDRFSGHQFPNYSSELNVNALLLGDSALYLCASSLYGFSNQPQHFGDGTRLSIL.

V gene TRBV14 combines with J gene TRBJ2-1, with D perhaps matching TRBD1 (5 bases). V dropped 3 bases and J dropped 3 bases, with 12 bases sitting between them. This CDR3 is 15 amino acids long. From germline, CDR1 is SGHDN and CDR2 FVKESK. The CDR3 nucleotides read TGTGCCAGCAGCCAGCTGACAGCCTACTACAATGAGCAGTTCTTC. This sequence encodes CASSQLTAYYNEQFF. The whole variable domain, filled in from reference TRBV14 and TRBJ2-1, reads EAGVTQFPSHSVIEKGQTVTLRCDPISGHDNLYWYRRVMGKEIKFLLHFVKESKQDESGMPNNRFLAERTGGTYSTLKVQPAELEDSGVYFCASSQLTAYYNEQFFGPGTRLTVL.

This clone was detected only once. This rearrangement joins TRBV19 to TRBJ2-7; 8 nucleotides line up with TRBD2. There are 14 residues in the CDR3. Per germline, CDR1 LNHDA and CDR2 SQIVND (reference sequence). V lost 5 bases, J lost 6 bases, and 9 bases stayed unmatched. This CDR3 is CASSAPLGTSEQYF. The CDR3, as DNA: TGTGCCAGTAGTGCCCCCCTAGGGACTAGCGAGCAGTACTTC.

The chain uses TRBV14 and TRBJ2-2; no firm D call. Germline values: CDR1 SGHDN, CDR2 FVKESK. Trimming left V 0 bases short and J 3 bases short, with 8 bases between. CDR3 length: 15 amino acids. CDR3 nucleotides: TGTGCCAGCAGCCAAGACACAGTCTACACCGGGGAGCTGTTTTTT. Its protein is CASSQDTVYTGELFF.

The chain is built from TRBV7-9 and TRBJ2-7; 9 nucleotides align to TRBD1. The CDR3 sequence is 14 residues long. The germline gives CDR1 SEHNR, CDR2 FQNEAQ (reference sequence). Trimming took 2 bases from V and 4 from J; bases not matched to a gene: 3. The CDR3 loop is CASSLHRGLYEQYF. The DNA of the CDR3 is TGTGCCAGCAGCTTACACAGGGGGCTGTACGAGCAGTACTTC.

Here the CDR3 DNA reads TGTGCCAGCAGCCCCGGACTGCTCAATCAGCCCCAGCATTTT. Residues: CASSPGLLNQPQHF. This chain uses TRBV7-9 with TRBJ1-5, with D hard to call. The length of the CDR3 is 14 residues. Germline values: CDR1 SEHNR, CDR2 FQNEAQ (reference sequence). Trimming cost V 5 bases and J 3 bases, with 11 bases left between them. Full variable domain (remainder filled in from reference TRBV7-9 and TRBJ1-5): DTGVSQNPRHKITKRGQNVTFRCDPISEHNRLYWYRQTLGQGPEFLTYFQNEAQLEKSRLLSDRFSAERPKGSFSTLEIQRTEQGDSAMYLCASSPGLLNQPQHFGDGTRLSIL.

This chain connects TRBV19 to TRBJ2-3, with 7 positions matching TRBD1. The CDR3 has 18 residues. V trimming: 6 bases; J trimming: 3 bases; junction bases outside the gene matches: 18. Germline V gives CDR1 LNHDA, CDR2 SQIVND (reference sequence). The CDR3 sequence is CASRGEKGAQSLTDTQYF. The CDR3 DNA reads TGTGCCAGTAGAGGTGAAAAGGGGGCCCAGTCCCTAACAGATACGCAGTATTTT.

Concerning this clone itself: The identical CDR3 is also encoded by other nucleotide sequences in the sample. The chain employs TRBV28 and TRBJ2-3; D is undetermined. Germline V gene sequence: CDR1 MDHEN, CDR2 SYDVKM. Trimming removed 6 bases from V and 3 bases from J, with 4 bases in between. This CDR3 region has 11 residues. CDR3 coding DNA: TGTGCCAGCAGCCTTACAGATACGCAGTATTTT. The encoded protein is CASSLTDTQYF. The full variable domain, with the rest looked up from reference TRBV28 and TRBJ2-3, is DVKVTQSSRYLVKRTGEKVFLECVQDMDHENMFWYRQDPGLGLRLIYFSYDVKMKEKGDIPEGYSVSREKKERFSLILESASTNQTSMYLCASSLTDTQYFGPGTRLTVL.

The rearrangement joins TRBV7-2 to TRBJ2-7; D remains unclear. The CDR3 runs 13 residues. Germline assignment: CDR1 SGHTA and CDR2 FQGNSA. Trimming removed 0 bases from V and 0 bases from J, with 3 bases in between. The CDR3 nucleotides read TGTGCCAGCAGCTTAGCGAGCTCCTACGAGCAGTACTTC. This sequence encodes CASSLASSYEQYF.

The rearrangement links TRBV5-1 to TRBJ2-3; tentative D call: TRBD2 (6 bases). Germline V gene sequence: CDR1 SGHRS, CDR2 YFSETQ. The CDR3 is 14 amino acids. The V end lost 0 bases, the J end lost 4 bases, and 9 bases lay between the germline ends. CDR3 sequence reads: CASSLGRESDTQYF. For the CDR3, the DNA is TGCGCCAGCAGCTTGGGTCGGGAGTCAGATACGCAGTATTTT.

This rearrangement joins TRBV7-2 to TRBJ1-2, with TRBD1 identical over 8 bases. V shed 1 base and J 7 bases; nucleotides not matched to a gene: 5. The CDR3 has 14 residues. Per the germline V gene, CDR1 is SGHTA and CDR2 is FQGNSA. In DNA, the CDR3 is TGTGCCAGCAGCTTAGTGTGGCAGGGGGCTGGCTACACCTTC. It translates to CASSLVWQGAGYTF.

The CDR3, as DNA: TGTGCCAGCAGTTACTCCGGGACAGGGGAACAAGAGACCCAGTACTTC. Residues: CASSYSGTGEQETQYF. The chain has TRBV6-5 and TRBJ2-5; 10 bases are shared with TRBD1. The J segment lost 2 bases and the V segment lost 0 bases, leaving 3 bases of the junction unmatched. This CDR3 region has 16 residues. Germline values: CDR1 MNHEY, CDR2 SVGAGI.

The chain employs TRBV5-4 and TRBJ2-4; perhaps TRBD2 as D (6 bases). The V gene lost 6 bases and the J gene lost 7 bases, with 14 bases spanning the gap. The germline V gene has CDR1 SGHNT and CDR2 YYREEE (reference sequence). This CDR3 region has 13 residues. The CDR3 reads CASKALEGNIQYF. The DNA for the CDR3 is TGTGCCAGCAAAGCGTTGGAGGGGAACATTCAGTACTTC. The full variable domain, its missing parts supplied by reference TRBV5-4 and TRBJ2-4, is ETGVTQSPTHLIKTRGQQVTLRCSSQSGHNTVSWYQQALGQGPQFIFQYYREEENGRGNFPPRFSGLQFPNYSSELNVNALELDDSALYLCASKALEGNIQYFGAGTRLSVL.

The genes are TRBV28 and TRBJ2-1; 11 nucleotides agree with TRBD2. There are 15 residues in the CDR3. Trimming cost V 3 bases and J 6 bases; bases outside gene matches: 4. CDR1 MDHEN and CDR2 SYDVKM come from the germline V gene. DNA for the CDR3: TGTGCCAGCAGTTTGCACCTAGCGGGAGGCAATGAGCAGTTCTTC. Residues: CASSLHLAGGNEQFF. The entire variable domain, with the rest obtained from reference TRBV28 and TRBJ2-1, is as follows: DVKVTQSSRYLVKRTGEKVFLECVQDMDHENMFWYRQDPGLGLRLIYFSYDVKMKEKGDIPEGYSVSREKKERFSLILESASTNQTSMYLCASSLHLAGGNEQFFGPGTRLTVL.

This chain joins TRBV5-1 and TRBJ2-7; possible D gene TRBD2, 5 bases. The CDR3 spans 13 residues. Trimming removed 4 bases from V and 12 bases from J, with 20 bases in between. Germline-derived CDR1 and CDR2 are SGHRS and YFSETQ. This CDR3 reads CASSLAGRVEVYF. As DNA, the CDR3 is TGCGCCAGCAGCCTAGCCGGCCGTGTTGAGGTGTACTTC.

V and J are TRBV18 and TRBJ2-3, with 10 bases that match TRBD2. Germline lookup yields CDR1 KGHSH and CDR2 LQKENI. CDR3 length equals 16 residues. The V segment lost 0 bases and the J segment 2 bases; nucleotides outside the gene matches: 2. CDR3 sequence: CASSPPLAGITDTQYF. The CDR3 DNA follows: TGTGCCAGCTCACCACCACTAGCGGGAATCACAGATACGCAGTATTTT.